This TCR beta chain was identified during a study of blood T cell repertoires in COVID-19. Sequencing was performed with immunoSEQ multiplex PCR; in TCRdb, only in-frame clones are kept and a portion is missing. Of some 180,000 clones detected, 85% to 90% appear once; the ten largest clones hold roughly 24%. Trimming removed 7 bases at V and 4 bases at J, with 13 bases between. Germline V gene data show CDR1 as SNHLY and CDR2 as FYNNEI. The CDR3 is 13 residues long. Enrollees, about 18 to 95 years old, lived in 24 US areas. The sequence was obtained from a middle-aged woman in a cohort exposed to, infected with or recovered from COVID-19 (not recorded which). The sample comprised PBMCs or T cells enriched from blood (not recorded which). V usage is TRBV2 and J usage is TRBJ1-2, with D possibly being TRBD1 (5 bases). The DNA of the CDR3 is TGTGCCAGCATGCGGAGGGACGGCTATGGCTACACCTTC. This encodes CASMRRDGYGYTF.